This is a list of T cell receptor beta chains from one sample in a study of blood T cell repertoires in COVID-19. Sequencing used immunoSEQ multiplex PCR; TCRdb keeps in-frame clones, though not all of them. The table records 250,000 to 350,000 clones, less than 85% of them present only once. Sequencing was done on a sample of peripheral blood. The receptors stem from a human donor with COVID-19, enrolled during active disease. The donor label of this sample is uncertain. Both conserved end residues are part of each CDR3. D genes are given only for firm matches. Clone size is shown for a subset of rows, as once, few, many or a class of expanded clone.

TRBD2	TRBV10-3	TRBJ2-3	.	CAISVLAGNTDTQYF	TGTGCCATCAGCGTACTAGCGGGTAACACAGATACGCAGTATTTT
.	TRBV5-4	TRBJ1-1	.	CASSFGGDITEAFF	TGTGCCAGCAGCTTCGGCGGGGATATCACTGAAGCTTTCTTT
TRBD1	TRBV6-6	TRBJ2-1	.	CASRRQGSHNEQFF	TGTGCCAGCAGGAGACAGGGGTCCCACAATGAGCAGTTCTTC
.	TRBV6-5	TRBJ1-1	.	CASSTKGHPNTEAFF	TGTGCCAGCAGCACTAAGGGACACCCGAACACTGAAGCTTTCTTT
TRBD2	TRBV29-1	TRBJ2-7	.	CSVDGTSGSDEQYF	TGCAGCGTCGACGGGACTAGCGGGAGTGACGAGCAGTACTTC
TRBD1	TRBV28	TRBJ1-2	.	CASSVPGQTHGYTF	TGTGCCAGCAGCGTCCCGGGACAGACCCATGGCTACACCTTC
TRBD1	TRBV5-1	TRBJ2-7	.	CASSLALSGQVAEQYF	TGCGCCAGCAGCTTGGCACTCTCGGGACAGGTTGCCGAGCAGTACTTC
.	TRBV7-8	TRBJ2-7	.	CASSLGGRRGEQYF	TGTGCCAGCAGCTTGGGGGGTCGCCGAGGCGAGCAGTACTTC
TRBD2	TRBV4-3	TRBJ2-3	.	CASSQGSGRGTDTQYF	TGCGCCAGCAGCCAAGGTAGCGGGAGAGGCACAGATACGCAGTATTTT
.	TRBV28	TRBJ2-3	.	CASGRGVASTDTQYF	TGTGCCAGCGGCAGGGGGGTAGCTAGCACAGATACGCAGTATTTT
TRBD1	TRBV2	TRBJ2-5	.	CASTIQGMETQYF	TGTGCCAGCACCATACAGGGGATGGAGACCCAGTACTTC
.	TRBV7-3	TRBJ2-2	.	CASSLTGRGHYTGELFF	TGTGCCAGCAGCTTAACAGGGAGGGGACATTACACCGGGGAGCTGTTTTTT
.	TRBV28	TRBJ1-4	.	CASSPPLITGEKLFF	TGTGCCAGCAGCCCCCCTCTTATCACCGGTGAAAAACTGTTTTTT
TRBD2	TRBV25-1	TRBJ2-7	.	CASSENLAGVYEQYF	TGTGCCAGCAGTGAAAACCTAGCGGGAGTCTACGAGCAGTACTTC
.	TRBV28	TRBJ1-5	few	CASHPDITPDQPQHF	TGTGCCAGCCACCCTGACATTACTCCCGATCAGCCCCAGCATTTT
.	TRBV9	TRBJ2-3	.	CASSPSTGLNTDTQYF	TGTGCCAGCAGCCCCAGCACTGGGCTTAACACAGATACGCAGTATTTT
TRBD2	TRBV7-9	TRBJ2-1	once	CASSLPTSVPPPYNEQFF	TGTGCCAGCAGCTTACCGACTAGCGTCCCTCCTCCCTACAATGAGCAGTTCTTC
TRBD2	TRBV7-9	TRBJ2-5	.	CASSLRTLAGGETQYF	TGTGCCAGCAGCTTAAGAACTCTAGCGGGAGGGGAGACCCAGTACTTC
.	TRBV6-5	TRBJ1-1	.	CASSPRGIGEAFF	TGTGCCAGCAGCCCGCGAGGGATCGGTGAAGCTTTCTTT
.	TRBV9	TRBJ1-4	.	CASSVGGLGNEKLFF	TGTGCCAGCAGCGTAGGGGGGCTTGGTAATGAAAAACTGTTTTTT
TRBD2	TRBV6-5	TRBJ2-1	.	CASSYGAGGPGDEQFF	TGTGCCAGCAGTTATGGAGCGGGAGGGCCAGGCGACGAGCAGTTCTTC
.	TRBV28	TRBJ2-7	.	CASSPSGEGGSYEQYF	TGTGCCAGCAGTCCCTCAGGGGAGGGAGGCTCCTACGAGCAGTACTTC
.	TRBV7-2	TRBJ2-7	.	CASTPLPGTYEQYF	TGTGCCAGCACTCCGCTGCCAGGGACCTACGAGCAGTACTTC
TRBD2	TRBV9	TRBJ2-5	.	CASSVGTRGEETQYF	TGTGCCAGCAGCGTAGGGACCCGGGGGGAAGAGACCCAGTACTTC
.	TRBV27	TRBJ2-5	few	CASSWHRDQETQYF	TGTGCCAGCAGTTGGCACAGGGACCAAGAGACCCAGTACTTC
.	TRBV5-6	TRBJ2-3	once	CASSKDRGASTDTQYF	TGTGCCAGCAGCAAGGACCGGGGAGCTAGCACAGATACGCAGTATTTT
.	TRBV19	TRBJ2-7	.	CASNFGGTYEQYF	TGTGCCAGTAATTTTGGAGGTACCTACGAGCAGTACTTC
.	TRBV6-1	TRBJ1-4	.	CASSEDRVQGEKLFF	TGTGCCAGCAGTGAAGACAGGGTACAGGGTGAAAAACTGTTTTTT
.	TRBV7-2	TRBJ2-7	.	CASSLYGYEQYF	TGTGCCAGCAGCCTATATGGCTACGAGCAGTACTTC
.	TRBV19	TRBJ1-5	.	CASSSPSRSDQPQHF	TGTGCCAGTAGTTCCCCTTCCCGGTCCGATCAGCCCCAGCATTTT
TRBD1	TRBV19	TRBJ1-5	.	CASSMGWTGQQPQHF	TGTGCCAGTAGTATGGGGTGGACAGGGCAACAGCCCCAGCATTTT
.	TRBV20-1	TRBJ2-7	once	CSASSGGFKGEQYF	TGCAGTGCTAGTTCCGGGGGATTTAAGGGCGAGCAGTACTTC
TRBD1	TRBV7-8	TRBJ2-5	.	CASSLDRGRETQYF	TGTGCCAGCAGCTTGGACAGGGGGCGAGAGACCCAGTACTTC
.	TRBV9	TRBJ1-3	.	CASSVATGAGNTIYF	TGTGCCAGCAGCGTAGCTACGGGGGCTGGAAACACCATATATTTT
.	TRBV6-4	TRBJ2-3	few	CASSDSPGGTDTQYF	TGTGCCAGCAGTGACTCGCCAGGGGGCACAGATACGCAGTATTTT
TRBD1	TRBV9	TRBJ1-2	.	CASSRPGTGGRYGYTF	TGTGCCAGCAGCCGTCCCGGGACAGGGGGAAGGTATGGCTACACCTTC
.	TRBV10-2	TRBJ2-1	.	CASTGSIAYNEQFF	TGCGCCAGCACAGGCTCGATAGCCTACAATGAGCAGTTCTTC
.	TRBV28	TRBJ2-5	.	CASSLWGRETQYF	TGTGCCAGCAGTTTATGGGGCAGAGAGACCCAGTACTTC
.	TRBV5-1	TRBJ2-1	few	CASRLGPATNEQFF	TGCGCCAGCAGACTAGGCCCTGCGACCAATGAGCAGTTCTTC
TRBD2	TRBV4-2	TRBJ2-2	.	CASSQVGVAGAGTGELFF	TGTGCCAGCAGCCAAGTAGGGGTAGCGGGAGCGGGCACCGGGGAGCTGTTTTTT